This T cell receptor (beta chain) originates from a study of cytomegalovirus exposure and HLA in healthy donors. This clone was found a few times. PCR employed 60 Vbeta and 13 Jbeta primers. Here immunoSEQ multiplex PCR was the method, and the copy in TCRdb shows in-frame clones only, minus some. The sample has about 120,000 clones; about 8.6% are singletons. Losses at the gene ends were 3 bases for V and 5 bases for J; bases not matched to a gene: 5. This CDR3 is built from 14 residues. Germline CDR1 and CDR2: KGHSH and LQKENI. The sequencing sample was made of PBMCs. This chain links TRBV18 with TRBJ1-1; 8 positions agree with TRBD1. The source of this sequence is a woman aged 40-49 years in good health and CMV-seropositive. The CDR3 DNA follows: TGTGCCAGCTCACCGACAGGGGAGGATACTGAAGCTTTCTTT. Translated, it gives CASSPTGEDTEAFF.